These 30 T cell receptor beta chains were all obtained from the same sample, sequenced in a study of blood T cell repertoires in COVID-19. The data were produced by immunoSEQ multiplex PCR, yet TCRdb's version contains in-frame clones alone and is incomplete. Of 250,000 to 400,000 clones detected, more than 70% appear once; the ten largest clones hold 1.6%. Sequences were obtained from peripheral blood. The receptors originated from a woman in her 30s with COVID-19, enrolled during active disease.

The genes are TRBV4-2 and TRBJ2-3; the D is unclear. CDR1 and CDR2 from the germline V gene are LGHNA and YNFKEQ. CDR3 length: 14 amino acids. The V and J ends lost 3 bases and 7 bases respectively, with 14 bases between them. Written as DNA, the CDR3 is TGTGCCAGCAGCCACGTCCCGCAGGAATATACGCAGTATTTT. Its protein is CASSHVPQEYTQYF.

This chain uses TRBV5-1 with TRBJ1-1; D not resolved. There are 14 residues in the CDR3. From germline, CDR1 is SGHRS and CDR2 YFSETQ. V gave up 2 bases and J gave up 1 base, with 9 bases separating them. The CDR3 sequence: CASSFLAQNTEAFF. Here the CDR3 DNA reads TGCGCCAGCAGCTTCCTGGCCCAGAACACTGAAGCTTTCTTT.

The V and J genes are TRBV27 and TRBJ1-4, with 7 nucleotides matching TRBD1. The CDR3 runs 19 residues. V shed 1 base, J shed 0 bases, and the junction held 11 bases outside the gene matches. The germline CDR1 and CDR2 sequences are MNHEY and SMNVEV (reference sequence). CDR3 sequence reads: CASSLWVPGQTATNEKLFF. The CDR3 DNA reads as TGTGCCAGCAGTTTATGGGTCCCGGGACAGACAGCAACTAATGAAAAACTGTTTTTT.

The chain links TRBV2 to TRBJ1-2; D remains unclear. The CDR3 runs 12 residues. CDR1 and CDR2 (germline): SNHLY, FYNNEI. V was shortened by 3 bases and J by 7 bases, with 9 bases between the two germline ends. The CDR3 sequence: CASSDRIIGYTF. The DNA of the CDR3 is TGTGCCAGCAGTGACAGGATCATTGGCTACACCTTC.

This clone turned up a few times. The chain links TRBV7-8 to TRBJ2-1, with 9 bases that match TRBD1. The CDR3 loop spans 18 amino acids. Trimming removed 1 base from V and 2 bases from J; junction bases left unmatched: 9. Germline V gene lookup returns CDR1 SGHVS and CDR2 FQNEAQ. CDR3 DNA sequence: TGTGCCAGCAGCTTAGGGGGTTTCGGGACAGGGCCCTACAATGAGCAGTTCTTC. It yields the protein CASSLGGFGTGPYNEQFF. The entire variable domain, with the rest obtained from reference TRBV7-8 and TRBJ2-1, is as follows: GAGVSQSPRYKVAKRGQDVALRCDPISGHVSLFWYQQALGQGPEFLTYFQNEAQLDKSGLPSDRFFAERPEGSVSTLKIQRTQQEDSAVYLCASSLGGFGTGPYNEQFFGPGTRLTVL.

This clone has just one count. The rearrangement uses TRBV28 and TRBJ1-5, with D possibly TRBD1 on 6 matching bases. V gave up 5 bases and J gave up 7 bases, with 18 bases separating them. CDR1 is MDHEN, CDR2 SYDVKM, per germline. The CDR3 is 15 residues long. CDR3 protein: CASSVTQGNWQPQHF. Here the CDR3 DNA reads TGTGCCAGCAGTGTAACCCAGGGGAATTGGCAGCCCCAGCATTTT.

V is TRBV19 and J is TRBJ1-6, with TRBD1 matching over 10 bases. The germline V gene encodes CDR1 LNHDA and CDR2 SQIVND (reference sequence). The CDR3 runs to 15 residues. Unmatched junction bases numbered 6, after V lost 6 bases and J lost 7 bases. CDR3 nucleotides: TGTGCCAGTAGCCCGACAGGGGGCTGGAATTCACCCCTCCACTTT. Translated, it gives CASSPTGGWNSPLHF.

The gene calls are TRBV6-2 or TRBV6-3 and TRBJ2-3, with TRBD2 matching over 8 bases. The CDR3 length is 18 residues. V was pared by 2 bases and J by 4 bases, with 14 bases of the junction left unmatched. Germline V gene lookup returns CDR1 MNHEY and CDR2 SVGEGT. The CDR3 region has the DNA TGTGCCAGCAGTTACCCCCAGGCGGTACTAGCGGAACCAGATACGCAGTATTTT. This translates into CASSYPQAVLAEPDTQYF.

This clone has only one observation. This chain links TRBV7-6 with TRBJ1-4; the D gene is possibly TRBD1 (6 bases). This CDR3 is 15 amino acids long. Trimming stripped 1 base from V and 4 bases from J, with 10 bases between. CDR1 is SGHVS and CDR2 is FNYEAQ in the germline V gene. The CDR3 is CASSLGRGGNEKLFF. As DNA, the CDR3 is TGTGCCAGCAGCTTAGGACGAGGGGGTAATGAAAAACTGTTTTTT.

V is TRBV30 and J is TRBJ2-1; 7 nucleotides match TRBD1. Trimming cost V 2 bases and J 9 bases; bases outside gene matches: 10. The CDR3 contains 14 residues. Germline CDR1 and CDR2: GTSNPN and SVGIG (reference sequence). This chain's CDR3 is CAWSRLQGPGEQFF. CDR3 DNA sequence: TGTGCCTGGAGTCGCCTACAGGGGCCCGGTGAGCAGTTCTTC.

This chain joins TRBV6-5 and TRBJ1-2; 8 positions agree with TRBD1. The V and J ends lost 0 bases and 5 bases, in that order; junction bases with no gene match: 2. The CDR3 is made up of 14 amino acids. The germline V gene has CDR1 MNHEY and CDR2 SVGAGI. This CDR3 is CASSYSDRDYGYTF. DNA for the CDR3: TGTGCCAGCAGTTACTCGGACAGGGATTATGGCTACACCTTC.

The gene calls are TRBV18 and TRBJ1-3; D is possibly TRBD1 (6 bases). The germline gives CDR1 KGHSH, CDR2 LQKENI. V lost 9 bases and J 4 bases, leaving 16 bases between the germline ends. The CDR3 covers 14 residues. CDR3 in amino acids: CASSSTGRGNTIYF. CDR3 sequence (DNA): TGTGCCAGTTCCAGCACAGGGCGCGGAAACACCATATATTTT.

The chain combines TRBV19 with TRBJ2-2; D is unresolved. This CDR3 has 16 residues. Trimming removed 4 bases from V and 7 bases from J, with 19 bases in between. Germline CDR1 reads LNHDA; CDR2 reads SQIVND (reference sequence). CDR3: CASSTIGGKNGGELFF. The CDR3 DNA is TGTGCCAGTAGTACAATCGGCGGAAAGAACGGCGGGGAGCTGTTTTTT.

This chain joins TRBV21-1 and TRBJ1-1; the table's D call of TRBD1 was not tested on the DNA. TRBV21-1 is described as a pseudogene. This CDR3 has 15 residues. The CDR3 coding sequence is TGTGCCAGCAGCACCTGGGACAGACTGTCCACTGAAGCTTTCTTT. It encodes CASSTWDRLSTEAFF.

The CDR3 here is CASSPTPSDTQYF. CDR3 sequence (DNA): TGTGCCAGCAGCCCTACCCCCTCCGATACGCAGTATTTT. The chain has TRBV5-5 and TRBJ2-3, with unresolved D. Germline CDR1 reads SGHKS; CDR2 reads YYEKEE (reference sequence). The CDR3 totals 13 residues. V shed 4 bases and J shed 6 bases, with 12 bases lying between them.

The chain employs TRBV19 and TRBJ1-6; 8 nucleotides agree with TRBD1. Trimming took 6 bases from V and 0 from J; bases not matched to a gene: 10. The CDR3 consists of 18 residues. The germline V gene encodes CDR1 LNHDA and CDR2 SQIVND (reference sequence). In DNA form, the CDR3 reads TGTGCCAGTAGGGAGCCCCTCGGACAGGGCTCCTATAATTCACCCCTCCACTTT. Protein: CASREPLGQGSYNSPLHF.

This clone was counted between two and nine times. The gene calls are TRBV7-9 and TRBJ1-2; D unclear. V was cut by 4 bases and J by 3 bases, with 6 bases left in between. CDR1 and CDR2 (germline): SEHNR, FQNEAQ (reference sequence). This CDR3 contains 12 residues. The DNA for the CDR3 is TGTGCCAGCAGCTCTGAGGACTATGGCTACACCTTC. Its translation: CASSSEDYGYTF.

This chain connects TRBV12-3 or TRBV12-4 to TRBJ1-1; D remains ambiguous. The V end lost 8 bases, the J end lost 0 bases, and 10 bases lay between the germline ends. This CDR3 is built from 13 residues. The CDR3, as DNA: TGTGCCAGCTCTGGGGAGATGAACACTGAAGCTTTCTTT. Translated: CASSGEMNTEAFF.

The V and J genes are TRBV3-1 (or the pseudogene TRBV3-2) and TRBJ2-3, with D tentatively TRBD1 (6 bases). CDR1 LGHDT and CDR2 YNNKEL come from the germline V gene (reference sequence). This CDR3 comprises 12 residues. V shed 5 bases and J shed 12 bases, with 15 bases lying between them. In nucleotides, the CDR3 is TGTGCCAGCAGCGATGCCAGGGGTACCCAGTATTTT. This translates into CASSDARGTQYF.

This clone was detected only once. The gene calls are TRBV19 and TRBJ1-5; no clear D. The germline V and J ends were trimmed by 5 bases and 3 bases, with 8 bases remaining between them. The CDR3 consists of 13 residues. The germline gives CDR1 LNHDA, CDR2 SQIVND (reference sequence). CDR3 bases: TGTGCCAGTAGTTCCTTAAACAATCAGCCCCAGCATTTT. Translated, it gives CASSSLNNQPQHF.

The chain links TRBV28 to TRBJ1-5; D possibly corresponds to TRBD1 (5 bases). V was clipped by 2 bases and J by 0 bases, with 20 bases between them. This CDR3 is built from 19 residues. The germline V gene has CDR1 MDHEN and CDR2 SYDVKM. The CDR3 here is CASSLGAGTYSYSNQPQHF. The CDR3 coding sequence is TGTGCCAGCAGTTTAGGGGCAGGTACCTACTCTTATAGCAATCAGCCCCAGCATTTT.

The rearrangement joins TRBV27 to TRBJ1-2; 7 nucleotides agree with TRBD1. V lost 4 bases, J lost 5 bases, and 7 bases stayed unmatched. The CDR3 contains 14 residues. Germline assignment: CDR1 MNHEY and CDR2 SMNVEV (reference sequence). The DNA of the CDR3 is TGTGCCAGCAGTTCCGGGACAGCCACTTATGGCTACACCTTC. It specifies CASSSGTATYGYTF.

This chain links TRBV11-2 with TRBJ1-3; tentative D call: TRBD1 (6 bases). V gave up 3 bases and J gave up 8 bases, with 11 bases separating them. This CDR3 contains 13 residues. Germline-derived CDR1 and CDR2 are SGHAT and FQNNGV. CDR3 protein: CASSFTGSDTIYF. DNA of the CDR3: TGTGCCAGCAGCTTCACAGGGTCCGACACCATATATTTT.

This clone showed up just a few times. The chain has TRBV24-1 and TRBJ1-5; TRBD1 agrees at 8 bases. V shed 3 bases, J shed 4 bases, and the junction held 7 bases outside the gene matches. Germline assignment: CDR1 KGHDR and CDR2 SFDVKD. This CDR3 is 16 amino acids long. DNA for the CDR3: TGTGCCACCAGTGATGCAAACAGGGGGGAGAATCAGCCCCAGCATTTT. Protein sequence: CATSDANRGENQPQHF.

In this sample, this clone turned up a few times. The genes are TRBV5-1 and TRBJ1-6, with 7 bases matching TRBD1. Germline CDR1 SGHRS, CDR2 YFSETQ. V lost 4 bases to trimming and J lost 10 bases; unmatched junction nucleotides: 8. The CDR3 runs to 14 residues. DNA of the CDR3: TGCGCCAGCAGCCTACGACAGGGCCTCTCACCCCTCCACTTT. It yields the protein CASSLRQGLSPLHF. The complete variable domain, with remaining parts taken from reference TRBV5-1 and TRBJ1-6, reads KAGVTQTPRYLIKTRGQQVTLSCSPISGHRSVSWYQQTPGQGLQFLFEYFSETQRNKGNFPGRFSGRQFSNSRSEMNVSTLELGDSALYLCASSLRQGLSPLHFGNGTRLTVT.

The V and J genes are TRBV7-2 and TRBJ1-1; 12 bases are a match to TRBD1. Germline V gene data show CDR1 as SGHTA and CDR2 as FQGNSA. Unmatched junction bases numbered 6, after V lost 3 bases and J lost 7 bases. CDR3 size: 15 residues. CDR3 nucleotide sequence: TGTGCCAGCAGCTTGCAGGGACAGGGGGCGGGTGAAGCTTTCTTT. Its translation is CASSLQGQGAGEAFF.

The chain carries TRBV7-9 and TRBJ2-7; TRBD2 matches 14 bases. V shed 5 bases, J shed 0 bases, and the junction held 6 bases outside the gene matches. The CDR3 contains 17 residues. Germline CDR1 reads SEHNR; CDR2 reads FQNEAQ (reference sequence). CDR3 in amino acids: CASSPGTSGGFSYEQYF. Written as DNA, the CDR3 is TGTGCCAGCAGCCCTGGGACTAGCGGGGGCTTCTCCTACGAGCAGTACTTC.

The CDR3: CASTPGGRTYGYTF. CDR3 bases: TGTGCCAGCACCCCCGGGGGACGCACCTATGGCTACACCTTC. The rearrangement joins TRBV11-2 to TRBJ1-2, with D possibly being TRBD1 (5 bases). This CDR3 contains 14 residues. Germline-derived CDR1 and CDR2 are SGHAT and FQNNGV. V was shortened by 7 bases and J by 4 bases, with 16 bases between the two germline ends.

The genes are TRBV6-5 and TRBJ1-2, with 9 positions matching TRBD1. This CDR3 is built from 12 residues. The germline V gene encodes CDR1 MNHEY and CDR2 SVGAGI. With 9 bases clipped from V and 5 bases from J, the junction kept 4 bases outside the gene matches. The CDR3 bases are TGTGCCAGGGGGGGACAGGGTTATGGCTACACCTTC. It encodes CARGGQGYGYTF.

The chain employs TRBV6-5 and TRBJ1-5; D gene uncertain. CDR3 size: 15 residues. Germline V gene data show CDR1 as MNHEY and CDR2 as SVGAGI. Trimming shortened V by 10 bases and J by 0 bases, and 16 bases separated the two germline ends. CDR3 sequence: CATKKHNISNQPQHF. DNA of the CDR3: TGTGCCACCAAAAAACATAATATTAGCAATCAGCCCCAGCATTTT.